These 24 T cell receptor beta chains were sequenced from one sample in a study of patients and donors after allogeneic stem cell transplantation. TCRdb used MiXCR to reprocess the RT-PCR reads, holding one entry per CDR3 protein. The sample includes fewer than 200,000 distinct CDR3 sequences, 25% to 35% seen only once; the top ten take less than 3.5%. Sequences were obtained from blood, either unsorted or a sorted T cell fraction (not recorded which). These receptors were collected from a human donor who was either an allogeneic HSCT recipient or a stem cell or donor lymphocyte infusion donor (not recorded which). It is not recorded whose cells these are; they may come from a transplant donor.

This clonotype came up a few times. The rearrangement joins TRBV20-1 to TRBJ2-6, with D perhaps TRBD1 (5 bases). CDR3 length: 15 amino acids. Germline V gene data show CDR1 as DFQATT and CDR2 as SNEGSKA (reference sequence). The ends were cut back, 3 bases at V and 0 bases at J, with 9 bases in the middle. In DNA form, the CDR3 reads TGCAGTGCTAGTACAGGTTACTCTGGGGCCAACGTCCTGACTTTC. Protein sequence: CSASTGYSGANVLTF.

This clonotype was seen a handful of times. CDR3 protein: CASSLAEGFTRQPQHF. The CDR3 DNA follows: TGTGCCAGCAGTTTAGCAGAGGGTTTCACGAGACAGCCCCAGCATTTT. The chain has TRBV28 and TRBJ1-5; D call uncertain. The germline CDR1 and CDR2 sequences are MDHEN and SYDVKM. V was cut by 2 bases and J by 7 bases, with 18 bases left in between. The CDR3 consists of 16 residues.

The rearrangement joins TRBV7-9 to TRBJ2-7, with 8 bases identical to TRBD2. Looked up from germline, CDR1 is SEHNR and CDR2 is FQNEAQ (reference sequence). The ends lost 0 bases at V and 2 bases at J; junction bases unmatched: 6. The CDR3 length is 16 residues. CDR3 amino acids: CASSLARSGSPYEQYF. In DNA form, the CDR3 reads TGTGCCAGCAGCTTAGCTCGGAGCGGGAGCCCCTACGAGCAGTACTTC.

The CDR3 coding sequence is TGTGCCAGTAACACCGGGACCAAGCAGTTCTTC. This codes for CASNTGTKQFF. The chain is built from TRBV19 and TRBJ2-1; perhaps D is TRBD1 or TRBD2 (5 bases each). The CDR3 length is 11 residues. Germline V CDR1 and CDR2: LNHDA, SQIVND (reference sequence). Trimming removed 7 bases at V and 11 bases at J, with 12 bases between.

The J gene is TRBJ2-7, the V gene TRBV6-5, with 7 bases aligning to TRBD1. The J segment lost 2 bases and the V segment lost 6 bases, leaving 10 bases of the junction unmatched. This CDR3 has 15 residues. CDR1 MNHEY and CDR2 SVGAGI come from the germline V gene. The CDR3 DNA reads as TGTGCCAGCAGCGACGGGACAGTACTGCCCTACGAGCAGTACTTC. Amino acids: CASSDGTVLPYEQYF.

The CDR3 coding sequence is TGCAGCGTCGCCGTGACTGGAGTCAATGAGCAGTTCTTC. The encoded protein is CSVAVTGVNEQFF. The genes are TRBV29-1 and TRBJ2-1; no firm D call. V was clipped by 6 bases and J by 6 bases, with 15 bases between them. This CDR3 region has 13 residues. Germline CDR1 SQVTM, CDR2 ANQGSEA.

This clonotype occurred many times. The chain links TRBV6-5 to TRBJ1-1; D unresolved. The CDR3 spans 11 residues. V lost 11 bases to trimming and J lost 6 bases, with 13 bases between them. The V gene's germline CDR1 is MNHEY and CDR2 SVGAGI. CDR3 protein: CAAEEGAEAFF. For the CDR3, the DNA is TGTGCCGCAGAAGAGGGCGCTGAAGCTTTCTTT.

The rearrangement links TRBV7-8 to TRBJ2-3, with 8 bases that match TRBD2. Germline V gene data show CDR1 as SGHVS and CDR2 as FQNEAQ. V lost 5 bases to trimming and J lost 3 bases; unmatched junction nucleotides: 7. The CDR3 runs to 15 residues. CDR3 protein: CASSGPGLDTDTQYF. DNA of the CDR3: TGTGCCAGCAGCGGTCCGGGACTAGATACAGATACGCAGTATTTT. Together with reference TRBV7-8 and TRBJ2-3, the CDR3 gives the full variable domain: GAGVSQSPRYKVAKRGQDVALRCDPISGHVSLFWYQQALGQGPEFLTYFQNEAQLDKSGLPSDRFFAERPEGSVSTLKIQRTQQEDSAVYLCASSGPGLDTDTQYFGPGTRLTVL.

CDR3 residues: CASSPRAGGEAFF. The CDR3 nucleotides are TGTGCCAGCTCACCACGGGCGGGAGGTGAAGCTTTCTTT. The chain uses TRBV18 and TRBJ1-1; D not certain. CDR1 KGHSH and CDR2 LQKENI come from the germline V gene. The CDR3 runs to 13 residues. V lost 1 base and J lost 7, with 10 bases in between.

The table lists this clonotype with a few counts. J is TRBJ1-6 and V is TRBV6-5; 9 nucleotides agree with TRBD1. The V gene end was trimmed by 4 bases and the J gene end by 9 bases; junction bases not matched to a gene: 7. Germline CDR1 is MNHEY and CDR2 is SVGAGI. The CDR3 has 15 amino acids. CDR3: CASSSLDRGGSPLHF. DNA of the CDR3: TGTGCCAGCAGTTCCCTCGACAGGGGGGGTTCACCCCTCCACTTT.

The genes are TRBV6-5 and TRBJ2-5, with 7 positions matching TRBD2. The CDR3 is 14 amino acids. The germline CDR1 and CDR2 sequences are MNHEY and SVGAGI. V shed 2 bases, J shed 5 bases, and the junction held 5 bases outside the gene matches. CDR3 in DNA: TGTGCCAGCAGTTACGGACTAGGTCGGGAGACCCAGTACTTC. Its translation: CASSYGLGRETQYF.

The rearrangement links TRBV11-1 to TRBJ2-3; TRBD1 might be the D (5 bases). V was clipped by 5 bases and J by 0 bases, with 12 bases between them. The CDR3 is 15 residues long. Germline V gene sequence: CDR1 SGHAT, CDR2 FQDESV (reference sequence). CDR3 residues: CASSVGQGSTDTQYF. The CDR3 nucleotides read TGTGCCAGCAGCGTCGGCCAGGGAAGCACAGATACGCAGTATTTT. The full variable domain, completed using reference TRBV11-1 and TRBJ2-3, is EAEVAQSPRYKITEKSQAVAFWCDPISGHATLYWYRQILGQGPELLVQFQDESVVDDSQLPKDRFSAERLKGVDSTLKIQPAELGDSAMYLCASSVGQGSTDTQYFGPGTRLTVL.

Remarks on this clonotype: An end of the junction differs from the germline gene, which may be a read error. The chain carries TRBV4-3 and TRBJ1-1; the D gene is possibly TRBD1 (5 bases). Germline V lookup: CDR1 LGHNA, CDR2 YSLEER. The CDR3 runs to 17 residues. The CDR3 loop is CASGQDLLAGSSTEAFF. The CDR3 coding sequence is TGCGCCAGCGGCCAAGACCTGCTAGCAGGGAGCAGCACTGAAGCTTTCTTT.

This clonotype came up a few times. V is TRBV20-1 and J is TRBJ1-1, with D possibly being TRBD1 (6 bases). Germline V gene lookup returns CDR1 DFQATT and CDR2 SNEGSKA (reference sequence). Trimming pared 3 bases from V and 5 bases from J, leaving 13 bases between. The CDR3 covers 13 residues. The CDR3 bases are TGCAGTGCTAGCCGGACAGATCGGACTGAAGCTTTCTTT. Translated, it gives CSASRTDRTEAFF.

Only a few counts were recorded for this clonotype. The chain carries TRBV4-2 and TRBJ2-1; weak D call: TRBD2 (5 bases). This CDR3 is 17 amino acids long. V dropped 0 bases and J dropped 1 base, with 13 bases sitting between them. Germline V gives CDR1 LGHNA, CDR2 YNFKEQ. The CDR3 loop reads CASSQDLGRTSYNEQFF. In DNA, the CDR3 is TGTGCCAGCAGCCAAGATCTCGGGCGGACTTCCTACAATGAGCAGTTCTTC.

V is TRBV7-9 and J is TRBJ1-3, with D possibly matching TRBD1 (5 bases). This CDR3 has 15 amino acids. CDR1 and CDR2 (germline): SEHNR, FQNEAQ (reference sequence). Trimming stripped 4 bases from V and 1 base from J, with 11 bases between. For the CDR3, the DNA is TGTGCCAGCAGCTGGGGCCAGGGTTCTGGAAACACCATATATTTT. Translation gives CASSWGQGSGNTIYF.

J is TRBJ2-1 and V is TRBV10-3; TRBD1 aligns across 8 bases. Germline loops: CDR1 ENHRY, CDR2 SYGVKD. V shed 11 bases, J shed 5 bases, and the junction held 11 bases outside the gene matches. The length of the CDR3 is 14 residues. The CDR3 DNA sequence: TGTGCCCATCAGGGCGGGACAGGTAACAATGAGCAGTTCTTC. This translates into CAHQGGTGNNEQFF.

This clonotype has a handful of counts. The chain carries TRBV7-2 and TRBJ1-2; 8 bases fit TRBD1. CDR1 and CDR2 (germline): SGHTA, FQGNSA. The length of the CDR3 is 13 residues. Losses at the gene ends were 4 bases for V and 7 bases for J; bases not matched to a gene: 5. DNA of the CDR3: TGTGCCAGCAGCTCTCCGACAGGGGTTGGCTACACCTTC. It is translated as CASSSPTGVGYTF.

The V and J genes are TRBV3-1 and TRBJ1-1, with 10 bases identical to TRBD1. This CDR3 contains 17 residues. Germline-derived CDR1 and CDR2 are LGHDT and YNNKEL (reference sequence). The V gene end was trimmed by 5 bases and the J gene end by 5 bases; junction bases not matched to a gene: 14. This CDR3 is CASSERWDRGYWTEAFF. The CDR3 DNA follows: TGTGCCAGCAGCGAAAGGTGGGACAGGGGATATTGGACTGAAGCTTTCTTT.

In this sample, this clonotype turned up many times. The chain employs TRBV7-9 and TRBJ1-2, with D uncertain. The V gene's germline CDR1 is SEHNR and CDR2 FQNEAQ (reference sequence). Trimming left V 6 bases short and J 12 bases short, with 23 bases between. The CDR3 extends over 14 amino acids. The CDR3 DNA sequence: TGTGCCAGCAGTTCACCCCTCCGGGCCAACGGCCACACCTTC. Translation gives CASSSPLRANGHTF.

V and J are TRBV27 and TRBJ2-3; 8 positions agree with TRBD1. V shed 3 bases, J shed 2 bases, and the junction held 13 bases outside the gene matches. CDR3 length: 18 residues. The germline V gene encodes CDR1 MNHEY and CDR2 SMNVEV (reference sequence). CDR3 residues: CASSLIGQGWGDTDTQYF. DNA of the CDR3: TGTGCCAGCAGTTTGATTGGACAGGGATGGGGTGACACAGATACGCAGTATTTT.

The table lists this clonotype with a few counts. The J gene is TRBJ2-3, the V gene TRBV7-2; TRBD2 agrees at 8 bases. The V and J ends lost 1 base and 5 bases, in that order; junction bases with no gene match: 5. This CDR3 region has 15 residues. CDR1 is SGHTA and CDR2 is FQGNSA in the germline V gene. In nucleotides, the CDR3 is TGTGCCAGCAGCTTAGAGCGGGAGTTTGGAGATACGCAGTATTTT. It yields the protein CASSLEREFGDTQYF.

This chain uses TRBV27 with TRBJ2-6, with D uncertain. V was trimmed by 1 base and J by 3 bases, leaving 10 bases between them. This CDR3 has 16 residues. Germline loops: CDR1 MNHEY, CDR2 SMNVEV (reference sequence). The DNA of the CDR3 is TGTGCCAGCAGTTTATGGGGAAAAGGTGGGGCCAACGTCCTGACTTTC. This gives the protein CASSLWGKGGANVLTF.

V is TRBV5-1 and J is TRBJ1-4; D is perhaps TRBD1 (5 bases). Between the trimmed V and J ends, which lost 1 base and 12 bases, there was a span of 19 bases. This CDR3 has 15 amino acids. Germline V gene data show CDR1 as SGHRS and CDR2 as YFSETQ. The CDR3 protein is CASSLRLGEGKELFF. The CDR3 region has the DNA TGCGCCAGCAGCTTGCGCCTGGGGGAGGGGAAGGAACTGTTTTTT.